This T cell receptor (delta chain) stems from a study of Vδ1+ human thymocytes. The sorted cells were CD3+ Vdelta1+ Vdelta2- thymocytes from alphabeta-depleted thymus. Between roughly 96% and 99.6% of sorted thymocytes were Vdelta1+. This clone came up a few times. What it binds is unknown. General study points: Thymic TRG and TRD repertoires appeared highly polyclonal. Thymic delta-chain repertoires held about 20% Vdelta2 sequences and few Vdelta3, despite high sort purity. The authors advised highly purified populations and single-cell validation.

This CDR3 spans 17 amino acids. V was shortened by 2 bases and J by 0 bases, with 16 bases between the two germline ends. Germline-derived CDR1 and CDR2 are TSWWSYY and QGS. Extracted RNA was reverse transcribed into cDNA. CDR3 amplicons came from multiplex PCR with pooled V-gene forward and constant-region reverse primers. TCRdb processed the multiplex PCR reads again with the CATT caller. The table lists about 73,000 delta-chain clones, approximately 30% of them singletons, with 0.2% to 0.3% in the top ten. The receptor was derived from a boy under two years old who had congenital heart surgery. The material sequenced was Vdelta1+ gamma-delta thymocytes from the thymus. The subset was: FACS-sorted CD3+ TCRalphabeta- TCRVdelta1+ TCRVdelta2- thymocytes. The V gene is TRDV1, the J gene TRDJ1; D is possibly TRDD2 (6 bases). The CDR3 bases are TGTGCTCTTGGGGAAGTTCCTAAGGCTTCGTACACCGATAAACTCATCTTT. Translation gives CALGEVPKASYTDKLIF.